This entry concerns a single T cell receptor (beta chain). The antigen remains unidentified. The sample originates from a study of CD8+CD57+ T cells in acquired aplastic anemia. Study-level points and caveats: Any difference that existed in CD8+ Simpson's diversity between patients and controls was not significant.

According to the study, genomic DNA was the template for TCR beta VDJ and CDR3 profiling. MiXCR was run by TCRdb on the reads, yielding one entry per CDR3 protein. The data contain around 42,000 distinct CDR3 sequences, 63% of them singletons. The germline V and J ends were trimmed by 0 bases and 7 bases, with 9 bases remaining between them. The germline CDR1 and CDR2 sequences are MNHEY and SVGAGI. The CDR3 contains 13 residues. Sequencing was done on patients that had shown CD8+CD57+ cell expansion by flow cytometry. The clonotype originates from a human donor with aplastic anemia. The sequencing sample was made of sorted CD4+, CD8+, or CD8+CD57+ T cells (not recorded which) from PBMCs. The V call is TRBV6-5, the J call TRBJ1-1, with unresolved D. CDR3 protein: CASSYSEEDEAFF. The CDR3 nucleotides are TGTGCCAGCAGTTACTCGGAAGAAGATGAAGCTTTCTTT.